This TCR beta chain appears in the sequencing data of a study of early T cells in non-severe SARS-CoV-2 infection. For the study at large: Sequencing used unsorted whole-blood bulk RNA, so chains lack pairing.

This CDR3 contains 16 residues. The germline V gene has CDR1 KGHSH and CDR2 LQKENI. V lost 8 bases to trimming and J lost 4 bases, with 23 bases between them. This clonotype appeared a few times. TCRdb processed the 5' RACE reads anew with MiXCR; each CDR3 protein has one entry. The table records 65,000 to 75,000 distinct CDR3 sequences, about 13% of them present only once. This receptor was identified in an adult who was a healthcare worker with PCR-confirmed SARS-CoV-2 infection or an uninfected control (not recorded which). This rearrangement joins TRBV18 to TRBJ1-1, with unresolved D. Sequencing was done on a sample of whole blood. The CDR3, as DNA: TGTGCCAGCCGAGAAGATGATCTACTTTTGGGCACTGAAGCTTTCTTT. It is translated as CASREDDLLLGTEAFF. Drawing the rest from reference TRBV18 and TRBJ1-1, the complete variable domain is NAGVMQNPRHLVRRRGQEARLRCSPMKGHSHVYWYRQLPEEGLKFMVYLQKENIIDESGMPKERFSAEFPKEGPSILRIQQVVRGDSAAYFCASREDDLLLGTEAFFGQGTRLTVV.